This T cell receptor (beta chain) emerged from a study of blood T cell repertoires in COVID-19. Study-wide context: The United States, Italy and Spain were the sources of the acute and convalescent COVID-19 samples. PBMCs, B-cell-depleted T cells, or T cells were the source of the cDNA or gDNA that made up the material.

In its sample, this clone was seen a few times. Other DNA sequences within the sample encode an identical CDR3. Assay: immunoSEQ multiplex PCR; the TCRdb copy retains only in-frame clones and omits some. The profile covers about 440,000 clones, with around nine tenths appearing a single time and 4.3% taken by the ten largest. Trimming removed 0 bases from V and 4 bases from J, with 9 bases in between. The germline CDR1 and CDR2 sequences are LNHDA and SQIVND (reference sequence). This CDR3 has 14 residues. This sequence originates from a woman under 40 with acute or convalescent COVID-19. The rearrangement uses TRBV19 and TRBJ1-2; tentatively, D is TRBD1 (6 bases). The sample comprised peripheral blood. In nucleotides, the CDR3 is TGTGCCAGTAGTATAGACAGGGGCGGCTATGGCTACACCTTC. Translated: CASSIDRGGYGYTF.